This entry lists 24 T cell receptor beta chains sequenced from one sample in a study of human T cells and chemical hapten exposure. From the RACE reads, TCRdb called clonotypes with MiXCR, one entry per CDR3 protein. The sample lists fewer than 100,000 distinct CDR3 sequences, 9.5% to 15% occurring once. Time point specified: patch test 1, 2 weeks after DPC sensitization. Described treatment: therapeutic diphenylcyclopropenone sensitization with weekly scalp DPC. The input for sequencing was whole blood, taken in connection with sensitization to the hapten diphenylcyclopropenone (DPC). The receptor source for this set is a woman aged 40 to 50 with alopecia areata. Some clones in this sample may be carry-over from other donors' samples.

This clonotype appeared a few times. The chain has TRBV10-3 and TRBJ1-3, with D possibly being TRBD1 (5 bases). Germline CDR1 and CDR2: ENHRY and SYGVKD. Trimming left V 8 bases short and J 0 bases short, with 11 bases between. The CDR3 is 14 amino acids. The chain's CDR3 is CAIFDSSSGNTIYF. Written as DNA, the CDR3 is TGTGCCATCTTCGACAGTAGCTCTGGAAACACCATATATTTT.

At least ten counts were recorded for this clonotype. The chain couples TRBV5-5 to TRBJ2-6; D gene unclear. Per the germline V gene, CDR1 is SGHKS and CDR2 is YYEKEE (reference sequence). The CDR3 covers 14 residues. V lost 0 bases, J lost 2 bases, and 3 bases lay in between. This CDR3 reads CASSLGAGANVLTF. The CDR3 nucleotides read TGTGCCAGCAGCTTGGGGGCTGGGGCCAACGTCCTGACTTTC.

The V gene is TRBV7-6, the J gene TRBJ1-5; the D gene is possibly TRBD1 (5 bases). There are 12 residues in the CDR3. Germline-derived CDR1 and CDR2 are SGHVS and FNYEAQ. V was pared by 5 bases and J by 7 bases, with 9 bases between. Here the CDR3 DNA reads TGTGCCAGCAGCCCGGCAGGGCAGCCCCAGCATTTT. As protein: CASSPAGQPQHF.

Written as DNA, the CDR3 is TGTGCCAGCAGCTTAGCCTCCGGGGGTACTGAAGCTTTCTTT. It translates to CASSLASGGTEAFF. V usage is TRBV7-2 and J usage is TRBJ1-1, with D perhaps TRBD1 (5 bases). The V gene's germline CDR1 is SGHTA and CDR2 FQGNSA. CDR3 length equals 14 residues. Trimming removed 0 bases from V and 5 bases from J, with 10 bases in between.

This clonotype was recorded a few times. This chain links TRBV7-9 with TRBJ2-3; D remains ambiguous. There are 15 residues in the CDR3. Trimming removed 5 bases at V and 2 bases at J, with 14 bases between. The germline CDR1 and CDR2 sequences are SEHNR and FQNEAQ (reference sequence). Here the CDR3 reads CASSLYASPTDTQYF. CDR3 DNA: TGTGCCAGCAGCCTTTACGCTTCACCCACAGATACGCAGTATTTT.

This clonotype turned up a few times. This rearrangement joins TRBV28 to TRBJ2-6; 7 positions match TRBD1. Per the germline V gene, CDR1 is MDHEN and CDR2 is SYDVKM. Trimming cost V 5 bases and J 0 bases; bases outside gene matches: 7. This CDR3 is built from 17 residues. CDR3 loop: CASSPGTENSGANVLTF. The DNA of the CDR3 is TGTGCCAGCAGTCCGGGGACAGAAAACTCTGGGGCCAACGTCCTGACTTTC.

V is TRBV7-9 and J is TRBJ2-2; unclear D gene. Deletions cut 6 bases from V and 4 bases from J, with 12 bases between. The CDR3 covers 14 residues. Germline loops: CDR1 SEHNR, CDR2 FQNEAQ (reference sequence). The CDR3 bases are TGTGCCAGCAGTCGAGACTCTAGCACCGGGGAGCTGTTTTTT. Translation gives CASSRDSSTGELFF. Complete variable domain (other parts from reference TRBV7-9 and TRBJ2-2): DTGVSQNPRHKITKRGQNVTFRCDPISEHNRLYWYRQTLGQGPEFLTYFQNEAQLEKSRLLSDRFSAERPKGSFSTLEIQRTEQGDSAMYLCASSRDSSTGELFFGEGSRLTVL.

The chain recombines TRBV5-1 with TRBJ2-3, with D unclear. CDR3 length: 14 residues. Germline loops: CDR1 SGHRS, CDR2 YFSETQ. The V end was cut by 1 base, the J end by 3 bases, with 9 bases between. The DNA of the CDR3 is TGCGCCAGCAGCTTGCAAGACGGGACAGATACGCAGTATTTT. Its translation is CASSLQDGTDTQYF.

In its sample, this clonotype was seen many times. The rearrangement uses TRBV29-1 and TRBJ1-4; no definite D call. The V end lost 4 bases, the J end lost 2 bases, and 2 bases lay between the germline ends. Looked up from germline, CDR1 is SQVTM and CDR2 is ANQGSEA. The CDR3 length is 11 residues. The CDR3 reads CSVGTNEKLFF. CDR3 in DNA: TGCAGCGTTGGGACTAATGAAAAACTGTTTTTT.

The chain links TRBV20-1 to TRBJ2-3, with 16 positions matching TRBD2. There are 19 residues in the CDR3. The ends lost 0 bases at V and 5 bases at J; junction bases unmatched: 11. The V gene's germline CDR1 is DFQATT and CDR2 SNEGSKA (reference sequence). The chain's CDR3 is CSARDGGLAGGPNGDTQYF. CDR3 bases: TGCAGTGCTAGAGATGGGGGACTAGCGGGAGGGCCGAACGGAGATACGCAGTATTTT.

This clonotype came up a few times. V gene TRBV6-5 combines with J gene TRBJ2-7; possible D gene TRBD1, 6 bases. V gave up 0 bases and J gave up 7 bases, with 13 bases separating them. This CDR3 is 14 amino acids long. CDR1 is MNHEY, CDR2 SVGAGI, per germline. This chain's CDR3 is CASSYSAGTNEQYF. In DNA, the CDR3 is TGTGCCAGCAGTTACTCCGCCGGGACAAATGAGCAGTACTTC.

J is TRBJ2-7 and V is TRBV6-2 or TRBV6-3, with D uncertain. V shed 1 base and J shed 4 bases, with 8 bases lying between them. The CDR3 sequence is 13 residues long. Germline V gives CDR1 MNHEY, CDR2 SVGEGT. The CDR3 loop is CASSYWKGYEQYF. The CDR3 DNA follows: TGTGCCAGCAGTTACTGGAAGGGTTACGAGCAGTACTTC.

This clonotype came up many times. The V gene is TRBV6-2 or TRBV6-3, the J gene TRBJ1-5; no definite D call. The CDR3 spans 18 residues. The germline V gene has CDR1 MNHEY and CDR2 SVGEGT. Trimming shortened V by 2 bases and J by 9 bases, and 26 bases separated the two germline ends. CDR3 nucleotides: TGTGCCAGCAGTTACAATTTTACCGTGGTCCTCCGTGTTTGGCCCCAGCATTTT. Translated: CASSYNFTVVLRVWPQHF.

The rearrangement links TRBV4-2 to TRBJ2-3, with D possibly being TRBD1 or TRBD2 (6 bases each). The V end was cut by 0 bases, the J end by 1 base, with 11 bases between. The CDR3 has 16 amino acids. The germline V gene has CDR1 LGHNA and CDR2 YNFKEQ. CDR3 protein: CASSQDNGGRTDTQYF. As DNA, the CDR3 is TGTGCCAGCAGCCAAGATAATGGGGGGCGCACAGATACGCAGTATTTT.

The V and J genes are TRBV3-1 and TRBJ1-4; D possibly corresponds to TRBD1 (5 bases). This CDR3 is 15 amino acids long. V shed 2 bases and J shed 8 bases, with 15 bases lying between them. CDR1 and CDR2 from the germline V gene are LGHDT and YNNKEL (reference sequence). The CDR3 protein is CASSQYRDLGEKLFF. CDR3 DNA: TGTGCCAGCAGCCAATACCGGGACCTTGGCGAAAAACTGTTTTTT.

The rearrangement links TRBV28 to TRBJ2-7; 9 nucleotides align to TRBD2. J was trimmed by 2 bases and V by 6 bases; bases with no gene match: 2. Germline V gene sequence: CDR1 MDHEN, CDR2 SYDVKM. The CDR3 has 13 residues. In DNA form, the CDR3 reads TGTGCCAGCAGGGCTAGCGGGACCTACGAGCAGTACTTC. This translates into CASRASGTYEQYF.

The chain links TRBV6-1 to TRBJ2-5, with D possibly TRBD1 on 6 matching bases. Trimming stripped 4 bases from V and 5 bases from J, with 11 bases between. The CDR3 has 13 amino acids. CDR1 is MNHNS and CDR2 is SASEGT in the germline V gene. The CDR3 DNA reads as TGTGCCAGCAGTGTATCAGGGGAGGAGACCCAGTACTTC. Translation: CASSVSGEETQYF.

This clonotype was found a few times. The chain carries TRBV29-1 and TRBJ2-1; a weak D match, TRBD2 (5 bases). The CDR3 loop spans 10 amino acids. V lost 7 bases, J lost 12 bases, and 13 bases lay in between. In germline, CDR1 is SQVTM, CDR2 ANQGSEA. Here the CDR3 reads CSAPEAAQFF. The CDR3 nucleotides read TGCAGCGCACCCGAAGCGGCGCAGTTCTTC.

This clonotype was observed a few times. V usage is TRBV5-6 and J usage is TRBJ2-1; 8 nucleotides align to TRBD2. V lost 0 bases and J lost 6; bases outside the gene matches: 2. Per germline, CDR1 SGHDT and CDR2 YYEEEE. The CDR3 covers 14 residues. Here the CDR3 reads CASSLGLASNEQFF. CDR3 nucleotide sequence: TGTGCCAGCAGCTTGGGACTAGCGAGCAATGAGCAGTTCTTC.

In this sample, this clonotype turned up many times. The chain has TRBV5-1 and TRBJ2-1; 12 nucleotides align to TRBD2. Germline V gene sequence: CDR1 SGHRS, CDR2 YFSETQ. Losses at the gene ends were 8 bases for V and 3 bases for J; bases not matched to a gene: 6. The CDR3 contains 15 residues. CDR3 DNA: TGCGCCAGTCAGACTAGCGGGAGCCTCTACAATGAGCAGTTCTTC. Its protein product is CASQTSGSLYNEQFF.

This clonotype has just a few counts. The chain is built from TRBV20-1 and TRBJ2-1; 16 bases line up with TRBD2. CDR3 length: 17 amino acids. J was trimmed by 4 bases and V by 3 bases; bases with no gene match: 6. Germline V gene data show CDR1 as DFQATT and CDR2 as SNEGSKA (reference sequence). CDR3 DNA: TGCAGTGCTAGCGGGACTAGCGGGAGGGCCTCGTACAATGAGCAGTTCTTC. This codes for CSASGTSGRASYNEQFF.

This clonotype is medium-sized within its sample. CDR3 amino acids: CASSPGYEQYF. The CDR3 region has the DNA TGTGCCAGCAGCCCCGGCTACGAGCAGTACTTC. V usage is TRBV7-2 and J usage is TRBJ2-7; no definite D call. V dropped 5 bases and J dropped 3 bases, with 5 bases sitting between them. The CDR3 is 11 residues long. Germline V gene data show CDR1 as SGHTA and CDR2 as FQGNSA.

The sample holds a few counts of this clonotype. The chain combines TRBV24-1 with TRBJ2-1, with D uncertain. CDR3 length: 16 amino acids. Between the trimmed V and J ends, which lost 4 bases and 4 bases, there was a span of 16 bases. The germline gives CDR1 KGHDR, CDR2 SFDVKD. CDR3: CATSEKTVTPYNEQFF. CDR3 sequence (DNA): TGTGCCACCAGTGAGAAAACTGTGACACCTTACAATGAGCAGTTCTTC.

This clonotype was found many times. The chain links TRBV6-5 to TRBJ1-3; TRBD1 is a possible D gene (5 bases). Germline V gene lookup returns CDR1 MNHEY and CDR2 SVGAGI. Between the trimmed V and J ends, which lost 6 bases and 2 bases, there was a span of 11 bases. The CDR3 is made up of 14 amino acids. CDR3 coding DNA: TGTGCCAGCAGGGCTGAGACAGCTGGAAACACCATATATTTT. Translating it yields CASRAETAGNTIYF.